These 4 T cell receptor beta chains originate from one sample sequenced in a study of PD-L1 blockade in urothelial cancer. The table came from immunoSEQ multiplex PCR; TCRdb's copy has only in-frame clones and leaves some out. This table has 70,000 to 90,000 clones, approximately 87% appearing once. Specified time point: pretreatment peripheral blood. Sequences were derived from PBMCs, sampled around atezolizumab (anti-PD-L1) treatment. Receptor source: a man in his sixties with urothelial cancer.

V and J are TRBV6-4 and TRBJ2-3; D possibly corresponds to TRBD1 (7 bases). The length of the CDR3 is 14 residues. V lost 5 bases, J lost 5 bases, and 14 bases lay in between. CDR1 is MRHNA, CDR2 SNTAGT, per germline. The CDR3 DNA reads TGTGCCAGCAGTACAGGGGTCGGGGGAGATACGCAGTATTTT. It is translated as CASSTGVGGDTQYF.

A single count supports this clone. The chain links TRBV9 to TRBJ2-7; TRBD1 might be the D (6 bases). Germline lookup yields CDR1 SGDLS and CDR2 YYNGEE. CDR3 length equals 13 residues. V was cut by 3 bases and J by 3 bases, with 10 bases left in between. CDR3 protein: CASSAGDIYEQYF. CDR3 nucleotides: TGTGCCAGCAGCGCCGGGGACATCTACGAGCAGTACTTC. The full variable domain, rest sourced from reference TRBV9 and TRBJ2-7, is DSGVTQTPKHLITATGQRVTLRCSPRSGDLSVYWYQQSLDQGLQFLIQYYNGEERAKGNILERFSAQQFPDLHSELNLSSLELGDSALYFCASSAGDIYEQYFGPGTRLTVT.

CDR3 loop: CAWSVQGVWGTKDTEAFF. In nucleotides, the CDR3 is TGTGCCTGGAGTGTACAAGGGGTCTGGGGGACTAAAGACACTGAAGCTTTCTTT. V usage is TRBV30 and J usage is TRBJ1-1; tentative D call: TRBD1 (5 bases). CDR3 length: 18 amino acids. Germline assignment: CDR1 GTSNPN and CDR2 SVGIG (reference sequence). The ends were cut back, 0 bases at V and 3 bases at J, with 23 bases in the middle. Filled out from reference TRBV30 and TRBJ1-1, the complete variable domain reads SQTIHQWPATLVQPVGSPLSLECTVEGTSNPNLYWYRQAAGRGLQLLFYSVGIGQISSEVPQNLSASRPQDRQFILSSKKLLLSDSGFYLCAWSVQGVWGTKDTEAFFGQGTRLTVV.

The chain employs TRBV29-1 and TRBJ2-3; 8 bases are shared with TRBD2. The V and J ends lost 7 bases and 0 bases, in that order; junction bases with no gene match: 9. Per germline, CDR1 SQVTM and CDR2 ANQGSEA. The CDR3 contains 15 residues. The chain's CDR3 is CSGALASGSTDTQYF. Written as DNA, the CDR3 is TGCAGCGGTGCCCTCGCTAGCGGGAGCACAGATACGCAGTATTTT.